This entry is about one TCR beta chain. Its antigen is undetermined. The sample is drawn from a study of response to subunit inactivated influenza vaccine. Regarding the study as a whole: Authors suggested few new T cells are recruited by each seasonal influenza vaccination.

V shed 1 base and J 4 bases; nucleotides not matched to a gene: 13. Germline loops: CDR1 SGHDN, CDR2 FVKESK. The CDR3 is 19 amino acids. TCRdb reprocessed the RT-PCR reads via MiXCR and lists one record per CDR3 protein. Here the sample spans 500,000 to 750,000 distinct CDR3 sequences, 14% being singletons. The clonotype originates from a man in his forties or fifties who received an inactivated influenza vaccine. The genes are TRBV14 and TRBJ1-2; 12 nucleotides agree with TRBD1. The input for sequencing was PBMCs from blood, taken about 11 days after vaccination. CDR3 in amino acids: CASSQANPTGTGGLYGYTF. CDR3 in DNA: TGTGCCAGCAGCCAAGCAAATCCCACCGGGACAGGGGGCCTCTATGGCTACACCTTC. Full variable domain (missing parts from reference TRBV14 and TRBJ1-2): EAGVTQFPSHSVIEKGQTVTLRCDPISGHDNLYWYRRVMGKEIKFLLHFVKESKQDESGMPNNRFLAERTGGTYSTLKVQPAELEDSGVYFCASSQANPTGTGGLYGYTFGSGTRLTVV.